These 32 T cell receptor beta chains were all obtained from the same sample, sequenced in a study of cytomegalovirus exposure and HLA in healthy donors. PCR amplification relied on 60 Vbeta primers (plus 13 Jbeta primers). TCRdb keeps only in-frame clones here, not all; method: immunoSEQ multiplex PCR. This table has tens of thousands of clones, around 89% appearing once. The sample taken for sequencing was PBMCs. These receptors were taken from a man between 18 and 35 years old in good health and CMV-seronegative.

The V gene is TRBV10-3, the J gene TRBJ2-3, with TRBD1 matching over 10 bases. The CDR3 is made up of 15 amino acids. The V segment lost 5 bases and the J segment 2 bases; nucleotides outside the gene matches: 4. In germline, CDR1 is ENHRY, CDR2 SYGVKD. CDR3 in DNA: TGTGCCATCAGTCTGGGACAGGGGATCACAGATACGCAGTATTTT. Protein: CAISLGQGITDTQYF.

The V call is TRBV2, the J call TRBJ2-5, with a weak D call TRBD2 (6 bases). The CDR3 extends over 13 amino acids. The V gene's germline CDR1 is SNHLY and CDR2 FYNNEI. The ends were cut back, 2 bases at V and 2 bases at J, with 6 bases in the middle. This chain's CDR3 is CASSERGQETQYF. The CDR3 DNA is TGTGCCAGCAGTGAACGGGGGCAAGAGACCCAGTACTTC.

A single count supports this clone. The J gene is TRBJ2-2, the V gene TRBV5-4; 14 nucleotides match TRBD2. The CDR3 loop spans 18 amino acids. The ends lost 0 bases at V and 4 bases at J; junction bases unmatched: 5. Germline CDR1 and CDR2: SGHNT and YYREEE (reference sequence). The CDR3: CASSLGLAGGPGTGELFF. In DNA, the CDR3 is TGTGCCAGCAGCTTGGGACTAGCGGGAGGGCCTGGCACCGGGGAGCTGTTTTTT.

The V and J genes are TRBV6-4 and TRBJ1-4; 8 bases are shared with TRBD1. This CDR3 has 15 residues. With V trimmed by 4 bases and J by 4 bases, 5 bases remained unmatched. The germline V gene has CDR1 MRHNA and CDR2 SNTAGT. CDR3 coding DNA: TGTGCCAGCAGTGCAGGGGGCCTAAGTAATGAAAAACTGTTTTTT. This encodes CASSAGGLSNEKLFF.

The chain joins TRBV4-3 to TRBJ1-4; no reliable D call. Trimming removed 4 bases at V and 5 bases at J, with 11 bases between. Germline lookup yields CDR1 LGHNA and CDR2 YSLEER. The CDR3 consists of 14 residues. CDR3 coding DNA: TGCGCCAGCAGCCGGAATACGGGGAATGAAAAACTGTTTTTT. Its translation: CASSRNTGNEKLFF.

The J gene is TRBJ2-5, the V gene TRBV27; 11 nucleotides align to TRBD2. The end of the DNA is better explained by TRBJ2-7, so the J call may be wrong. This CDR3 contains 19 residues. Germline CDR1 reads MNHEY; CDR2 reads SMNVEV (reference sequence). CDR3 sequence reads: CASSSRGRKTSGKYYEQYF. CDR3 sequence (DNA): TGTGCCAGCAGTTCCCGGGGCAGGAAGACTAGCGGGAAATACTACGAGCAGTACTTC.

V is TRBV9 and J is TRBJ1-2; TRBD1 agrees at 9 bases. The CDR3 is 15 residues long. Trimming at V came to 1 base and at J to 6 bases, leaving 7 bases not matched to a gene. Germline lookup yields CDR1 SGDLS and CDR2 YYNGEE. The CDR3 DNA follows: TGTGCCAGCAGCGTATCGGGACAGGGAAGAAATGGCTACACCTTC. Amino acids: CASSVSGQGRNGYTF.

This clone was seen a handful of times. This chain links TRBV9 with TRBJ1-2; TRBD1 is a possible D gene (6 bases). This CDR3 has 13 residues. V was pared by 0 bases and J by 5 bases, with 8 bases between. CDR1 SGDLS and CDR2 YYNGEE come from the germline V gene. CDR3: CASSVDQGYGYTF. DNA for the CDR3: TGTGCCAGCAGCGTAGATCAGGGGTATGGCTACACCTTC.

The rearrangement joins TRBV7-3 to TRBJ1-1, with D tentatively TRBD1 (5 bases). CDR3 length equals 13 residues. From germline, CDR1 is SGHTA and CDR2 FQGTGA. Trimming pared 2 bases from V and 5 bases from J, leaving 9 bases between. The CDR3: CASSLDSFTEAFF. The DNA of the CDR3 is TGTGCCAGCAGCTTAGACAGTTTTACTGAAGCTTTCTTT.

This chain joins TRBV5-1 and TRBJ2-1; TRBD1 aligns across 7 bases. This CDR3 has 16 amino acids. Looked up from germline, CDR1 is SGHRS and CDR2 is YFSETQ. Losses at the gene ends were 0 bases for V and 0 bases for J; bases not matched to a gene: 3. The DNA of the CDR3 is TGCGCCAGCAGCTTGGTCGGGGACAGCTCCTACAATGAGCAGTTCTTC. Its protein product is CASSLVGDSSYNEQFF.

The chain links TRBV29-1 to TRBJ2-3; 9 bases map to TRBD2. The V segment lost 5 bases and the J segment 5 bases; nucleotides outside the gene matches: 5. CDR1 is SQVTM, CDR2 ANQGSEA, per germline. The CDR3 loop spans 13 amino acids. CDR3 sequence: CSVLAGSVDTQYF. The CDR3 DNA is TGCAGCGTTCTAGCGGGGTCGGTAGATACGCAGTATTTT.

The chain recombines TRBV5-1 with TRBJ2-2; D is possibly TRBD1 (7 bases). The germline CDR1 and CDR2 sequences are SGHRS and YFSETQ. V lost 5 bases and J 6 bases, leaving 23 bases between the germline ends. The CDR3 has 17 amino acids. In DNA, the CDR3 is TGCGCCAGCAGGTTTGGGAGAGATGACAGGGAGGCCGGGGAGCTGTTTTTT. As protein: CASRFGRDDREAGELFF.

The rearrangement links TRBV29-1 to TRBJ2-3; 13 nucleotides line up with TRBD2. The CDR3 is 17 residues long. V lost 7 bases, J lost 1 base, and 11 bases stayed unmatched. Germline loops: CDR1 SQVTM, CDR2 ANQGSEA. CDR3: CSGEGLAGARGTDTQYF. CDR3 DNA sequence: TGCAGCGGGGAAGGACTAGCGGGAGCTAGAGGCACAGATACGCAGTATTTT.

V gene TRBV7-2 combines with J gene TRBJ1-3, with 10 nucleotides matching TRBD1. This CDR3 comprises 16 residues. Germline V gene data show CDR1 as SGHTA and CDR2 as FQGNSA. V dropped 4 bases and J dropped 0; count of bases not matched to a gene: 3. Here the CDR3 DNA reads TGTGCCAGCAGCTCCCGACAGGGGGCCTCTGGAAACACCATATATTTT. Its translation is CASSSRQGASGNTIYF.

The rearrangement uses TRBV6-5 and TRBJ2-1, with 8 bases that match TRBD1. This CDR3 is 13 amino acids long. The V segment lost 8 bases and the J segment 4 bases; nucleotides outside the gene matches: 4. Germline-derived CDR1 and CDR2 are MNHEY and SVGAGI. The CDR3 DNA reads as TGTGCCAGCTCAGACAGGGGATACAATGAGCAGTTCTTC. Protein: CASSDRGYNEQFF.

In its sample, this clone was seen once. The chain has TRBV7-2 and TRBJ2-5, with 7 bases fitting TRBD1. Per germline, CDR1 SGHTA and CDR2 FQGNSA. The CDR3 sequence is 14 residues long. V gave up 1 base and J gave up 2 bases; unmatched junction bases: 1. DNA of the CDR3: TGTGCCAGCAGCTTAGGCAGGGGGCAAGAGACCCAGTACTTC. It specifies CASSLGRGQETQYF.

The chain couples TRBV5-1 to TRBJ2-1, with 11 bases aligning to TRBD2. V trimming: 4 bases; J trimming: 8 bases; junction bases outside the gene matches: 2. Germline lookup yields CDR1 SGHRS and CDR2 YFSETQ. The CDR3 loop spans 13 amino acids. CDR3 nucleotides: TGCGCCAGCAGCGTGGGACTAGCGGATGAGCAGTTCTTC. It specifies CASSVGLADEQFF. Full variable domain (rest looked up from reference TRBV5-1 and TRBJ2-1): KAGVTQTPRYLIKTRGQQVTLSCSPISGHRSVSWYQQTPGQGLQFLFEYFSETQRNKGNFPGRFSGRQFSNSRSEMNVSTLELGDSALYLCASSVGLADEQFFGPGTRLTVL.

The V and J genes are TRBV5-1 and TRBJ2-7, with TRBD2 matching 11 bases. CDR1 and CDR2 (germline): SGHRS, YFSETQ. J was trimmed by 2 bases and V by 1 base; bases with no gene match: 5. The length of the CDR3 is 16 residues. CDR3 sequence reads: CASSLSLAGGPYEQYF. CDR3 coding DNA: TGCGCCAGCAGCTTGTCTCTAGCGGGAGGTCCCTACGAGCAGTACTTC.

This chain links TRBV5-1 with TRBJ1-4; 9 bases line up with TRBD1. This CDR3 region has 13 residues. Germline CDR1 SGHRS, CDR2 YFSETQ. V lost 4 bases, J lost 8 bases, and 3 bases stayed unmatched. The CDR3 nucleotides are TGCGCCAGCAGCCGGGGACAGGGCGAAAAACTGTTTTTT. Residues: CASSRGQGEKLFF.

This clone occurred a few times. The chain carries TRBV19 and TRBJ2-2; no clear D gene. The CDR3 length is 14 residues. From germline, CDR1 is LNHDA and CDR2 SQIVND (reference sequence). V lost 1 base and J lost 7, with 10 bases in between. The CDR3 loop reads CASSIAPRGGELFF. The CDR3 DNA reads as TGTGCCAGTAGTATAGCCCCACGCGGCGGGGAGCTGTTTTTT.

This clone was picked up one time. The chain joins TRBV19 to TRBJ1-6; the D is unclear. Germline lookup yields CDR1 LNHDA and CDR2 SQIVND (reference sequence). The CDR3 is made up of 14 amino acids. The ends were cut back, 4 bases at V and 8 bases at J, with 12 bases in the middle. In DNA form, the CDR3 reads TGTGCCAGTAGTACCCAAGGCCGGGATTCACCCCTCCACTTT. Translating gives CASSTQGRDSPLHF.

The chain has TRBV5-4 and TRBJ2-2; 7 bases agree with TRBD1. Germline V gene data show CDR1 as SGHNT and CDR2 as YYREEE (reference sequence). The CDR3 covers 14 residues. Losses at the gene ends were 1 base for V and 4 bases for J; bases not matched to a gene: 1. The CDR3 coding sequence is TGTGCCAGCAGCTTGCCAGGGGGCACCGGGGAGCTGTTTTTT. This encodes CASSLPGGTGELFF.

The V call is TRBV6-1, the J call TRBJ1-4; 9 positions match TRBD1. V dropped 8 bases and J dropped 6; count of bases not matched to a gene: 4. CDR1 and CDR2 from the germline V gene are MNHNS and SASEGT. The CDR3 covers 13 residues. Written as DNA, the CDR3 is TGTGCCAGCGGCGGGACAGGGTATGAAAAACTGTTTTTT. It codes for CASGGTGYEKLFF.

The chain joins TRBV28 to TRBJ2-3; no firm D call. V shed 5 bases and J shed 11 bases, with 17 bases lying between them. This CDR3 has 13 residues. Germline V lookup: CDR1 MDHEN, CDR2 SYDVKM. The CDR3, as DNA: TGTGCCAGCAGTATGCGCCCCTTGATGAGGCAGTATTTT. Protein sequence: CASSMRPLMRQYF. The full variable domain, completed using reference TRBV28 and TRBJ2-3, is DVKVTQSSRYLVKRTGEKVFLECVQDMDHENMFWYRQDPGLGLRLIYFSYDVKMKEKGDIPEGYSVSREKKERFSLILESASTNQTSMYLCASSMRPLMRQYFGPGTRLTVL.

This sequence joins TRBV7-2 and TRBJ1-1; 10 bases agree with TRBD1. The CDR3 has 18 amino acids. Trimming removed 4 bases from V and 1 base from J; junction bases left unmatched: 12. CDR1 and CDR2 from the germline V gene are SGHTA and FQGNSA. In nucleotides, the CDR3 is TGTGCCAGCAGCTCCGGGCTAGGGACAGGGGTGGCGAACACTGAAGCTTTCTTT. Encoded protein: CASSSGLGTGVANTEAFF.

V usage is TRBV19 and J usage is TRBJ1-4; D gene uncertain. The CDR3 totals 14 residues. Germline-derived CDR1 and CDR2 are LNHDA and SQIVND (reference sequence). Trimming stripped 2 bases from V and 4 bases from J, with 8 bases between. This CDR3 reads CASSIRVYNEKLFF. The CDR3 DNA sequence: TGTGCCAGTAGTATACGGGTTTATAATGAAAAACTGTTTTTT. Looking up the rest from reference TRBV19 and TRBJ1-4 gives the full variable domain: DGGITQSPKYLFRKEGQNVTLSCEQNLNHDAMYWYRQDPGQGLRLIYYSQIVNDFQKGDIAEGYSVSREKKESFPLTVTSAQKNPTAFYLCASSIRVYNEKLFFGSGTQLSVL.

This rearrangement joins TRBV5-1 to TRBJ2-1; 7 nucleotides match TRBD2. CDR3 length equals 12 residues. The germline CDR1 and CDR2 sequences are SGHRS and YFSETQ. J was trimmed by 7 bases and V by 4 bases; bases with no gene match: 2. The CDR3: CASSEGLNEQFF. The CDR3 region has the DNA TGCGCCAGCAGCGAGGGACTAAATGAGCAGTTCTTC.

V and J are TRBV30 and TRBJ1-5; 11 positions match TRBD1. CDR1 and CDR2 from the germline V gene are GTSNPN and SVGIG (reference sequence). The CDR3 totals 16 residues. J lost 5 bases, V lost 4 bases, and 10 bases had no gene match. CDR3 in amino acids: CAWTRTGGIFDQPQHF. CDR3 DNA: TGTGCCTGGACCCGGACAGGGGGCATCTTTGATCAGCCCCAGCATTTT.

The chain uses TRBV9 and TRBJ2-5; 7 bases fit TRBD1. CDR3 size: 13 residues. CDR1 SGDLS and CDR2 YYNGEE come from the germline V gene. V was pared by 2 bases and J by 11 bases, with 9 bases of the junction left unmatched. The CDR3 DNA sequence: TGTGCCAGCAGCGTCCTCACAGGGGCTGAGCAGTACTTC. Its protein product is CASSVLTGAEQYF.

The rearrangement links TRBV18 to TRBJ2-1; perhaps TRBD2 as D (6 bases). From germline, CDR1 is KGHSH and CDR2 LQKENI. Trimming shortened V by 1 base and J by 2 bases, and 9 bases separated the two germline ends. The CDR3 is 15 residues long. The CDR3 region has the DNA TGTGCCAGCTCACCACGCGGGAACGCCTACAATGAGCAGTTCTTC. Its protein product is CASSPRGNAYNEQFF. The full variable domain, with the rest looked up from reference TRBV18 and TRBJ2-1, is NAGVMQNPRHLVRRRGQEARLRCSPMKGHSHVYWYRQLPEEGLKFMVYLQKENIIDESGMPKERFSAEFPKEGPSILRIQQVVRGDSAAYFCASSPRGNAYNEQFFGPGTRLTVL.

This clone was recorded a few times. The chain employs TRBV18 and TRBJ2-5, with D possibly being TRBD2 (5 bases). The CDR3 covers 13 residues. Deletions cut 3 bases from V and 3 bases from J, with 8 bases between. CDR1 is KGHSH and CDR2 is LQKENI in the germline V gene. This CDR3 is CASSPTGKETQYF. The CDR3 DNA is TGTGCCAGCTCACCCACGGGAAAAGAGACCCAGTACTTC.

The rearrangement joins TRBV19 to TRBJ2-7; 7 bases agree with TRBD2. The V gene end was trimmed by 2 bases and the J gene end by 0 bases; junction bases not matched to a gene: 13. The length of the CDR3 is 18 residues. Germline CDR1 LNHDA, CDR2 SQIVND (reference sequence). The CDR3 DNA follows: TGTGCCAGTAGTATAAGGTACATGTGGGAGGGGAACTCCTACGAGCAGTACTTC. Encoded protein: CASSIRYMWEGNSYEQYF.